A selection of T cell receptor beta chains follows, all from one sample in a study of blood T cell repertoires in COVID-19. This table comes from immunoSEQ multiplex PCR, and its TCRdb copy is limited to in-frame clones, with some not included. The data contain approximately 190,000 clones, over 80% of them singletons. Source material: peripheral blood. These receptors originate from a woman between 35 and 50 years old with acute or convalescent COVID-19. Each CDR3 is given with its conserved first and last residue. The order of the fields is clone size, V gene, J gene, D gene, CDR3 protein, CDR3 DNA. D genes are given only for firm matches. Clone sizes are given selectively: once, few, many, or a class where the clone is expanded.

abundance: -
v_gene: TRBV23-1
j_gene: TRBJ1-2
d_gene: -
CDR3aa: CASSSVHTGTPGKGYTF
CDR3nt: TGCGCCAGCAGCTCAGTACATACAGGGACGCCCGGGAAAGGCTACACCTTC

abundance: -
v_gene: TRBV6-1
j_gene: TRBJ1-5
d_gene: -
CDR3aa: CASSEGERTQYSNQPQHF
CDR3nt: TGTGCCAGCAGTGAAGGGGAGAGAACACAATATAGCAATCAGCCCCAGCATTTT

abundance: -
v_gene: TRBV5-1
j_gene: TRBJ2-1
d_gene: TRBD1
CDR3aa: CASSLGEGAAEQFF
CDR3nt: TGCGCCAGCAGCTTGGGTGAGGGGGCGGCTGAGCAGTTCTTC

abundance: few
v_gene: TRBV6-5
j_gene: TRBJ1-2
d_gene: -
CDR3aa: CASMMGLNYGYTF
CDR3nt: TGTGCCAGCATGATGGGCCTTAACTATGGCTACACCTTC

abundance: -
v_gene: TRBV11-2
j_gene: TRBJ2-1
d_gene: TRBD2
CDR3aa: CASSSTSGVYEQFF
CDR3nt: TGTGCCAGCAGCTCGACTAGCGGGGTCTATGAGCAGTTCTTC

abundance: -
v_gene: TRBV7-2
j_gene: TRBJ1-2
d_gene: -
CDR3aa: CASSLQGLINYGYTF
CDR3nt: TGTGCCAGCAGCTTACAGGGCTTAATTAACTATGGCTACACCTTC

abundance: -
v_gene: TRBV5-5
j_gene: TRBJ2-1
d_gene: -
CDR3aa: CASSLGVRGGPYNEQFF
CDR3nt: TGTGCCAGCAGCTTGGGGGTGCGCGGAGGGCCCTACAATGAGCAGTTCTTC

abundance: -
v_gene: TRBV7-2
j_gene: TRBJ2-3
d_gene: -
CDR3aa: CASSFDSASTDTQYF
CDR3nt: TGTGCCAGCAGCTTCGACAGCGCTAGCACAGATACGCAGTATTTT

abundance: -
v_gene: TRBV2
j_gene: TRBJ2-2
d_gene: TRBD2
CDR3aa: CASKTSGGAGELFF
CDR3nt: TGTGCCAGCAAGACTAGCGGGGGGGCCGGGGAGCTGTTTTTT

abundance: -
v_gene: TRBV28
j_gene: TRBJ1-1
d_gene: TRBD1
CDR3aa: CASKAGGTEAFF
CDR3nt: TGTGCCAGCAAAGCAGGGGGGACTGAAGCTTTCTTT

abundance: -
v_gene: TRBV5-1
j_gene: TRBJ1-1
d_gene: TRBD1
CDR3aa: CASSFQGADTEAFF
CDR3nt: TGCGCCAGCAGCTTTCAGGGGGCGGACACTGAAGCTTTCTTT

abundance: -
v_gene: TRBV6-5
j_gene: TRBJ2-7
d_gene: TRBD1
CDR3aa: CASKGGPGEQYF
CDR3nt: TGTGCCAGCAAAGGGGGCCCAGGGGAGCAGTACTTC

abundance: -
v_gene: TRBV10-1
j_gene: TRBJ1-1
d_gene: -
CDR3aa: CASSETSIVTEAFF
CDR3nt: TGCGCCAGCAGTGAGACGTCTATTGTTACTGAAGCTTTCTTT

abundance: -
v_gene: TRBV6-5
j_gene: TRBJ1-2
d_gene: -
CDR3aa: CAIARQEGGYTF
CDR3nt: TGTGCCATCGCCCGACAAGAGGGAGGCTACACCTTC

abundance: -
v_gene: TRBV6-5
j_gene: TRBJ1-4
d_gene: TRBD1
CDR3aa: CASQGQMNEKLFF
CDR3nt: TGTGCCAGCCAGGGACAGATGAATGAAAAACTGTTTTTT

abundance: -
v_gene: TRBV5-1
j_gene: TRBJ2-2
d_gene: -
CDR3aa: CASSMTGPGELFF
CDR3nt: TGCGCCAGCAGCATGACAGGACCCGGGGAGCTGTTTTTT

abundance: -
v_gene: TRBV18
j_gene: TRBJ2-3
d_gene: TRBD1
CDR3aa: CASSPETGKKDTQYF
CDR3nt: TGTGCCAGCTCACCCGAGACAGGGAAAAAGGATACGCAGTATTTT

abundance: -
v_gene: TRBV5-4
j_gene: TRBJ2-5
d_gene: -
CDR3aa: CASNPGGGLETQYF
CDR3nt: TGTGCCAGCAACCCTGGTGGGGGCCTAGAGACCCAGTACTTC

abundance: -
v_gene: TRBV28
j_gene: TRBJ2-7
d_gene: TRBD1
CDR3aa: CASSLYGTAYEQYF
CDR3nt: TGTGCCAGCAGTTTATATGGGACAGCCTACGAGCAGTACTTC

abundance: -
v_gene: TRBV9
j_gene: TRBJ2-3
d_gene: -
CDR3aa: CASSVSGGQADTQYF
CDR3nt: TGTGCCAGCAGCGTTTCCGGGGGTCAAGCGGATACGCAGTATTTT

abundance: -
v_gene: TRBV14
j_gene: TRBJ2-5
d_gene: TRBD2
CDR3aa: CASSQDRGRTTETQYF
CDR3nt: TGTGCCAGCAGCCAAGATCGCGGGAGGACAACAGAGACCCAGTACTTC

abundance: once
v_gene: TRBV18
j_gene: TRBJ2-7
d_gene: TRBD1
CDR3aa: CASSPQAGTGAPREQYF
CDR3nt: TGTGCCAGCTCACCACAGGCGGGGACAGGGGCCCCTCGTGAGCAGTACTTC

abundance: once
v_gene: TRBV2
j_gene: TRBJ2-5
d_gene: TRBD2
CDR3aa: CASQTWTSLETQYF
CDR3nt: TGTGCCAGCCAAACCTGGACTAGCCTAGAGACCCAGTACTTC

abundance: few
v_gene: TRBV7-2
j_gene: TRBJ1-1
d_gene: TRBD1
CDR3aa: CASSLDGQAQAFF
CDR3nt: TGTGCCAGCAGCTTAGACGGACAGGCACAAGCTTTCTTT

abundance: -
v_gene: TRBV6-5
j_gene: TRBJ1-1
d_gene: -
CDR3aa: CASSYHPGLNTEAFF
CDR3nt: TGTGCCAGCAGTTACCACCCGGGGTTGAACACTGAAGCTTTCTTT

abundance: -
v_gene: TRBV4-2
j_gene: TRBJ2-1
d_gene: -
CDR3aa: CASSQYSPSYSYNEQFF
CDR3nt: TGTGCCAGCAGCCAATATAGTCCGTCCTACTCCTACAATGAGCAGTTCTTC

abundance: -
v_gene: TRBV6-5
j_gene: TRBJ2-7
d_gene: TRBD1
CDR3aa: CASSLAGTAFSYEQYF
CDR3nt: TGTGCCAGCAGTTTGGCCGGGACAGCCTTCTCCTACGAGCAGTACTTC

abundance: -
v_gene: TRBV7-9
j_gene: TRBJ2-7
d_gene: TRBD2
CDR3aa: CASNIAGEGYEQYF
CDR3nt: TGTGCCAGCAACATAGCGGGAGAGGGCTACGAGCAGTACTTC

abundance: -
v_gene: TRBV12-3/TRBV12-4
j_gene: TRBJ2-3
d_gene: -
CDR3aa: CASSLLEADTQYF
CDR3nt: TGTGCCAGCAGCCTTTTAGAGGCAGATACGCAGTATTTT

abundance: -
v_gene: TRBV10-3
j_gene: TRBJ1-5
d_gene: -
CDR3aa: CAISGAQPEPQHF
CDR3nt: TGTGCCATCAGTGGTGCTCAACCAGAGCCCCAGCATTTT

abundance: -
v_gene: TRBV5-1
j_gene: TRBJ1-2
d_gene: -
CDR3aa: CASSLDTPNYGYTF
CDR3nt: TGCGCCAGCAGCTTGGACACACCTAACTATGGCTACACCTTC

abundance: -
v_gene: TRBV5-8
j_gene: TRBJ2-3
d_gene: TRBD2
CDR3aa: CASSLHGAGGSTDTQYF
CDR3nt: TGTGCCAGCAGCCTTCATGGTGCGGGAGGTAGCACAGATACGCAGTATTTT

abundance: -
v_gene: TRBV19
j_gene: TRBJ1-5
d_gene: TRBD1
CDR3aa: CASSPWLSDRGPDSNQPQHF
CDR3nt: TGTGCCAGTAGTCCCTGGCTGTCGGACAGGGGACCTGATAGCAATCAGCCCCAGCATTTT

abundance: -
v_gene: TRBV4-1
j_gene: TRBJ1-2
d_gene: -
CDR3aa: CASSQDPRFPRNGYTF
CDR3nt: TGCGCCAGCAGCCAAGATCCCAGGTTCCCCAGGAATGGCTACACCTTC

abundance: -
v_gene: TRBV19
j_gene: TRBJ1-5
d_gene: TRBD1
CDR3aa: CATDPRQGSGNQPQHF
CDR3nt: TGTGCCACCGACCCTCGACAGGGTTCCGGCAATCAGCCCCAGCATTTT

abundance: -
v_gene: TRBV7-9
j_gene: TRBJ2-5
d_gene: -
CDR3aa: CASSPRQKETQYF
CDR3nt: TGTGCCAGCAGCCCACGACAAAAAGAGACCCAGTACTTC

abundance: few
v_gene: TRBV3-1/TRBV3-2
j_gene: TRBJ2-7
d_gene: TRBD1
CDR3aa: CASSLWGAWTGAKGEQYF
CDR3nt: TGTGCCAGCAGCCTTTGGGGCGCGTGGACAGGGGCCAAGGGGGAGCAGTACTTC

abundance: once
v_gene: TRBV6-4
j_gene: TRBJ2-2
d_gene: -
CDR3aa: CASSDSKRGYTGELFF
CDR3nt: TGTGCCAGCAGTGACTCGAAGAGGGGGTACACCGGGGAGCTGTTTTTT

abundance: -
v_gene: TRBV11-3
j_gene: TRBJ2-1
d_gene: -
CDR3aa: CASSLDQGEQFF
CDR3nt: TGTGCCAGCAGCTTAGATCAGGGTGAGCAGTTCTTC

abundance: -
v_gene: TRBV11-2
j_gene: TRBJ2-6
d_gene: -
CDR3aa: CASSLLRSSGANVLTF
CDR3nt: TGTGCCAGCAGCTTATTGCGGAGCTCTGGGGCCAACGTCCTGACTTTC

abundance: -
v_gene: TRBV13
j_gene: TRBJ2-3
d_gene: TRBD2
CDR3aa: CASSSGLSGALPDTQYF
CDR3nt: TGTGCCAGCAGCTCCGGCCTCAGCGGGGCCCTTCCGGATACGCAGTATTTT

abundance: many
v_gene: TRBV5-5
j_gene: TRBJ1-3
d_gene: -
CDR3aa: CASSLEPRAGNTIYF
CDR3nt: TGTGCCAGCAGCTTGGAACCCAGGGCTGGAAACACCATATATTTT

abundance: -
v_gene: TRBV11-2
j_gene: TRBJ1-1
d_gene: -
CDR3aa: CASSLTRGNTEAFF
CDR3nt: TGTGCCAGCAGCTTAACCAGGGGAAACACTGAAGCTTTCTTT

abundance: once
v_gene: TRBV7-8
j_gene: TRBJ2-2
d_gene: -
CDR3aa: CASSLARGGTTGELFF
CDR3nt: TGTGCCAGCAGCTTAGCGAGGGGGGGTACCACCGGGGAGCTGTTTTTT

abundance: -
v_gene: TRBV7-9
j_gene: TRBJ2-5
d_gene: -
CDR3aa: CASSPDPWTPCQETQYF
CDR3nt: TGTGCCAGCAGCCCCGACCCCTGGACTCCCTGCCAAGAGACCCAGTACTTC

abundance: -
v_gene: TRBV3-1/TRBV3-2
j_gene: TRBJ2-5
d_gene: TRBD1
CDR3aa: CASSRWTGIAETQYF
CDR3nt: TGTGCCAGCAGCCGATGGACAGGGATTGCGGAGACCCAGTACTTC

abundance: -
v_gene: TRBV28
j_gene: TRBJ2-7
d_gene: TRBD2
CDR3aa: CASRVAGVLYEQYF
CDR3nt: TGTGCCAGCCGTGTGGCGGGGGTTCTCTACGAGCAGTACTTC

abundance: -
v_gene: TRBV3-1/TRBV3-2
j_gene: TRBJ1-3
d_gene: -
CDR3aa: CASSQYGVGNTIYF
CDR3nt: TGTGCCAGCAGCCAATACGGGGTCGGAAACACCATATATTTT

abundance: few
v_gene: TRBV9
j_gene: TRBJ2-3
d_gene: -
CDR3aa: CASSVAGGGNTDTQYF
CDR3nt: TGTGCCAGCAGCGTAGCGGGGGGCGGAAACACAGATACGCAGTATTTT

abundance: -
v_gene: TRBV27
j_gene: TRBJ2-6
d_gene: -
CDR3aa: CASSLFLSGANVLTF
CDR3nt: TGTGCCAGCAGCCTTTTCCTCTCTGGGGCCAACGTCCTGACTTTC

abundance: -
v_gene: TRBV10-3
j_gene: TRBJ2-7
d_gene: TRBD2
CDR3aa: CAISREDEQYF
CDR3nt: TGTGCCATCAGCCGGGAGGACGAGCAGTACTTC

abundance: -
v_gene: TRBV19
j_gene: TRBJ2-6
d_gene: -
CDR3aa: CASSKPTYRAGANVLTF
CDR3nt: TGTGCCAGTAGTAAGCCCACCTACAGGGCTGGGGCCAACGTCCTGACTTTC

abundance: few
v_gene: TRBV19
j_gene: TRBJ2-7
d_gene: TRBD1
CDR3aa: CASSVGQTYEQYF
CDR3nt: TGTGCCAGTAGCGTGGGACAGACCTACGAGCAGTACTTC

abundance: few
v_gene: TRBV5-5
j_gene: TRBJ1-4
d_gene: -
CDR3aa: CASSHRRTDTNEKLFF
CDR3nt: TGTGCCAGCAGCCATCGAAGGACAGACACTAATGAAAAACTGTTTTTT

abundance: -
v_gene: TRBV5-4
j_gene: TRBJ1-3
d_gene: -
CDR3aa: CASSLTGSGNTIYF
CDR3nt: TGTGCCAGCAGTCTTACAGGCTCTGGAAACACCATATATTTT

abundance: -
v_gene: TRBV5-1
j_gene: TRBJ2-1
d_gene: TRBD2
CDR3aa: CASSPPGLAGRNEQFF
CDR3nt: TGCGCCAGCAGCCCACCGGGACTAGCGGGTAGGAATGAGCAGTTCTTC